This entry describes one TCR beta chain. Germline-derived CDR1 and CDR2 are SGHVS and FNYEAQ. The CDR3 contains 13 residues. The ends were cut back, 4 bases at V and 8 bases at J, with 14 bases in the middle. This sample is part of a study of blood T cell repertoires in COVID-19. Some clones are missing from TCRdb's copy, which holds only in-frame ones; the method was immunoSEQ multiplex PCR. The sample gives fewer than 400,000 clones, over 75% of which show up once; 5% to 6% is in the top ten. Participant reports of clinical history set cohort assignment. This clonotype was obtained from a man aged 25-45 years who had recovered from COVID-19. Sequenced: PBMCs or T cells enriched from blood (not recorded which). V gene TRBV7-6 combines with J gene TRBJ1-2; D may be TRBD1 (6 bases). This CDR3 is CASSSLQGGGYTF. CDR3 nucleotides: TGTGCCAGCAGCTCCCTACAGGGCGGCGGCTACACCTTC. The entire variable domain, with the rest obtained from reference TRBV7-6 and TRBJ1-2, is as follows: GAGVSQSPRYKVTKRGQDVALRCDPISGHVSLYWYRQALGQGPEFLTYFNYEAQQDKSGLPNDRFSAERPEGSISTLTIQRTEQRDSAMYRCASSSLQGGGYTFGSGTRLTVV.